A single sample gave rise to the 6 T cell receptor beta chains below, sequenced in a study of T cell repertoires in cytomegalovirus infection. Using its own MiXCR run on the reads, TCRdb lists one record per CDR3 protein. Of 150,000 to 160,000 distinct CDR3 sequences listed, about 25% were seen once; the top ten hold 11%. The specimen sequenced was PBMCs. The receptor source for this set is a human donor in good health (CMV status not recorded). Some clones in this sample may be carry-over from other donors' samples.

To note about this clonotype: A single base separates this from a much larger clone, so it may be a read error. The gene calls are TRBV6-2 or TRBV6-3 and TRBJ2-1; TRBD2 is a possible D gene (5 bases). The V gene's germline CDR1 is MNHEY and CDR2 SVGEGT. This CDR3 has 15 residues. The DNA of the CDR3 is TGTACCACCCGGAGGATGGGTATAACCCACAATGAGCAGTTCTTC. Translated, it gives CTTRRMGITHNEQFF.

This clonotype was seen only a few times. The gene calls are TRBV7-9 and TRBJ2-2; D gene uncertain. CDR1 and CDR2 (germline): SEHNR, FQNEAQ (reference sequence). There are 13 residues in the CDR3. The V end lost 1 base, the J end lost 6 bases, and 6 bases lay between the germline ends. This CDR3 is CASSLDASGELFF. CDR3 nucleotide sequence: TGTGCCAGCAGCTTAGACGCCTCCGGGGAGCTGTTTTTT.

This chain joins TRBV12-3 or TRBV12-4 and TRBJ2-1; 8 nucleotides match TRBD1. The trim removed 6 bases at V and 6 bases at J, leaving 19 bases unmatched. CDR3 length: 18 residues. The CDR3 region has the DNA TGTGCCAGCAGGGGTTACGGTACAGGGGGAATGGGAGGCAATGAGCAGTTCTTC. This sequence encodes CASRGYGTGGMGGNEQFF.

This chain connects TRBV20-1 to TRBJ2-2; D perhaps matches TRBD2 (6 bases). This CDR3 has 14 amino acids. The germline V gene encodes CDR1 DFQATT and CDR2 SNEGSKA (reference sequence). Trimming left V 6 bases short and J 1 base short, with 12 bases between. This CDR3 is CSADQRVNTGELFF. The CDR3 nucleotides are TGCAGTGCCGACCAGCGGGTGAACACCGGGGAGCTGTTTTTT.

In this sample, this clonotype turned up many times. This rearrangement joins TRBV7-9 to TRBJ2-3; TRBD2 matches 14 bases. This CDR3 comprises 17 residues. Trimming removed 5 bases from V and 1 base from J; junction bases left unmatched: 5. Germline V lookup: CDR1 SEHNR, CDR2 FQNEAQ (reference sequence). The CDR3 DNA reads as TGTGCCAGCAGCGGACCGGGACTAGCGGGAGGCACAGATACGCAGTATTTT. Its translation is CASSGPGLAGGTDTQYF.

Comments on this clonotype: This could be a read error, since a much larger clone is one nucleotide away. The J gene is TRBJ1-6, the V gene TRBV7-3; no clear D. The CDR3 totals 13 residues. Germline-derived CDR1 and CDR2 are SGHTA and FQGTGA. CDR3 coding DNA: TGTGCCTGCAGCTTAACTACCAATTCACCCCTCCACTTT. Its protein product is CACSLTTNSPLHF.